A selection of T cell receptor beta chains follows, all from one sample in a study of T cell responses to AZD1222 COVID-19 vaccine. Only in-frame clones appear in the TCRdb table, and some are missing; sequencing was by immunoSEQ multiplex PCR. The table records tens of thousands of clones, about 93% of them present only once. The sequencing used peripheral blood, collected 28 days after the second AZD1222 dose. These receptors originate from an adult who received the AZD1222 COVID-19 vaccine. Both conserved end residues are part of each CDR3. A D gene is named only where the DNA matches it firmly. Only some rows state a clone size, as once, few, many or a class for expanded clones.

-	TRBJ1-5	-	TRBV4-1	TGCGCCAGCAGCCAAGAAAGGCAGAGTAATCAGCCCCAGCATTTT	CASSQERQSNQPQHF
-	TRBJ1-5	-	TRBV19	TGTGCCAGTTCCCCAGGCGTTTATAGCAATCAGCCCCAGCATTTT	CASSPGVYSNQPQHF
TRBD1	TRBJ2-6	-	TRBV2	TGTGCCAGCAGTAACAGCTTACAGGGGTTGCCTGGGGCCAACGTCCTGACTTTC	CASSNSLQGLPGANVLTF
-	TRBJ1-4	-	TRBV11-3	TGTGCCAGCAGCTTAAATCGCCAGGGTGAGGAACTGTTTTTT	CASSLNRQGEELFF
-	TRBJ2-5	-	TRBV12-3/TRBV12-4	TGTGCCAGCAGTTCACGGGGCAAAGAGACCCAGTACTTC	CASSSRGKETQYF
-	TRBJ1-1	-	TRBV11-3	TGTGCCAGCAGCTTAGAATCGGGGCTAGTTTCAAAGAACACTGAAGCTTTCTTT	CASSLESGLVSKNTEAFF
-	TRBJ2-1	-	TRBV7-9	TGTGCCAGCAGCCCCCAATGGGGTCCCGCGGGGAATGAGCAGTTCTTC	CASSPQWGPAGNEQFF
-	TRBJ1-1	-	TRBV4-3	TGCGCCAGCAGCCATGGGGGTGAACCTTTCTTT	CASSHGGEPFF
-	TRBJ2-3	-	TRBV5-1	TGCGCCAGCAGCGTGACGGGCACAGATACGCAGTATTTT	CASSVTGTDTQYF
-	TRBJ2-5	few	TRBV5-6	TGTGCCAGCAGCTTGGCCGCTACAGGGATGGGGGAGACCCAGTACTTC	CASSLAATGMGETQYF
-	TRBJ1-1	-	TRBV6-5	TGTGCCAGCAGGAGGGGTCATGGGGCGGATACTGAAGCTTTCTTT	CASRRGHGADTEAFF
-	TRBJ1-6	-	TRBV6-5	TGTGCCAGCAGTTACAGTGTAGAGTATAATTCACCCCTCCACTTT	CASSYSVEYNSPLHF
-	TRBJ1-1	-	TRBV7-3	TGTGCCAGCAGCCGGCGGGGAGGGAACACTGAAGCTTTCTTT	CASSRRGGNTEAFF
TRBD2	TRBJ2-1	-	TRBV7-8	TGTGCCAGCAGCTCAGGACTAGCGGGGGGGTACAATGAGCAGTTCTTC	CASSSGLAGGYNEQFF
-	TRBJ2-3	-	TRBV7-2	TGTGCCAGCAGCTTAAGCCCAGGCACAGATACGCAGTATTTT	CASSLSPGTDTQYF
-	TRBJ2-2	-	TRBV18	TGTGCCAGCTCACCGCTACCCCAGCCCCTAGTACCCGGGGAGCTGTTTTTT	CASSPLPQPLVPGELFF
TRBD1	TRBJ1-4	-	TRBV7-9	TGTGCCAGCAGCGCGACGACAGGGGGCAGTAATGAAAAACTGTTTTTT	CASSATTGGSNEKLFF
-	TRBJ2-5	-	TRBV7-7	TGTGCCAGCAGCTACAGGGTAGCCGGGGAGACCCAGTACTTC	CASSYRVAGETQYF
TRBD2	TRBJ2-3	-	TRBV7-2	TGTGCCAGCACCTTTTCGATAGCGGGGGGAAACACAGATACGCAGTATTTT	CASTFSIAGGNTDTQYF
TRBD2	TRBJ2-1	-	TRBV3-1/TRBV3-2	TGTGCCAGCAGCCAAGGAGCGGGGGGTCAATACAATGAGCAGTTCTTC	CASSQGAGGQYNEQFF
TRBD1	TRBJ2-5	once	TRBV5-6	TGTGCCAGCAGCTTGCTATTACAGGGGGAGACCCAGTACTTC	CASSLLLQGETQYF
TRBD2	TRBJ2-1	-	TRBV27	TGTGCCAGCAGATGGACTAGCGGATCCTACAATGAGCAGTTCTTC	CASRWTSGSYNEQFF
-	TRBJ1-5	-	TRBV9	TGTGCCAGCAGCGTAGGCAGCAATCAGCCCCAGCATTTT	CASSVGSNQPQHF
-	TRBJ1-2	-	TRBV7-9	TGTGCCAGCAGCTCCGGACAAAGCTACACCTTC	CASSSGQSYTF
-	TRBJ1-3	-	TRBV5-1	TGCGCCAGCAGCTTGGGGCCTCAAGCACCTGGAAACACCATATATTTT	CASSLGPQAPGNTIYF
TRBD2	TRBJ2-2	-	TRBV11-2	TGTGCCAGCAGCGGAATAGCGGGGGTCCACACCGGGGAGCTGTTTTTT	CASSGIAGVHTGELFF
TRBD1	TRBJ1-2	-	TRBV5-1	TGCGCCAGCAGCTTGGGTGACAGGGGGCCCCGGGATGGCTACACCTTC	CASSLGDRGPRDGYTF
TRBD1	TRBJ1-1	-	TRBV5-1	TGCGCCAGCAGCTTCTCGACAGGGGAGAACACTGAAGCTTTCTTT	CASSFSTGENTEAFF
TRBD1	TRBJ1-2	-	TRBV30	TGTGCCTGGAATTCCGGGACAGGGAGTCATGGCTACACCTTC	CAWNSGTGSHGYTF
-	TRBJ2-7	-	TRBV19	TGTGCCAGTAGTCGCGGACTCTCCTACGAGCAGTACTTC	CASSRGLSYEQYF
TRBD1	TRBJ2-1	large	TRBV11-3	TGTGCCAGCAGCTTAGACCGGGACAGGGGGCGGATGGGTGAGCAGTTCTTC	CASSLDRDRGRMGEQFF
-	TRBJ2-3	-	TRBV5-1	TGCGCCAGCAGCTTGGACGGACTAACTAGCACAGATACGCAGTATTTT	CASSLDGLTSTDTQYF
TRBD1	TRBJ1-2	once	TRBV18	TGTGCCAGCTCACCCGGGGTGGACAGGGATAATGGCTACACCTTC	CASSPGVDRDNGYTF
-	TRBJ1-1	few	TRBV10-2	TGCGCCAGCACCCACCAGGGCAGTGGTTTTACTGAAGCTTTCTTT	CASTHQGSGFTEAFF
-	TRBJ1-5	-	TRBV28	TGTGCCAGCAGTTTATTGGTTCAGCCCCAGCATTTT	CASSLLVQPQHF
-	TRBJ1-1	-	TRBV19	TGTGCCAGTAAACCGGGACACAAGAACACTGAAGCTTTCTTT	CASKPGHKNTEAFF
-	TRBJ2-7	-	TRBV7-2	TGTGCCAGCAGCTTAGATTACAGGTCCTACGAGCAGTACTTC	CASSLDYRSYEQYF
-	TRBJ1-6	-	TRBV4-2	TGTGCCAGCAGCCTCAGTGGGCAGGGGACGACAAATTCACCCCTCCACTTT	CASSLSGQGTTNSPLHF
-	TRBJ2-2	-	TRBV13	TGTGCCAGCAGCTTAGAGTCGGAGCGATCGAACACCGGGGAGCTGTTTTTT	CASSLESERSNTGELFF
-	TRBJ2-2	-	TRBV11-3	TGTGCCAGTAGGGAGGCCGGGGAGCTGTTTTTT	CASREAGELFF
TRBD1	TRBJ1-1	-	TRBV6-5	TGTGCCAGCAGGAGGGGGCAAGGGGAAGCTGAAGCTTTCTTT	CASRRGQGEAEAFF
-	TRBJ2-1	-	TRBV4-2	TGTGCCAGCAGCCAAGATTGGGTGGGGTCGCGCAATGAGCAGTTCTTC	CASSQDWVGSRNEQFF
TRBD2	TRBJ2-6	-	TRBV19	TGTGCCAGTAAGCGGGGGGTCTTCTCTGGGGCCAACGTCCTGACTTTC	CASKRGVFSGANVLTF
TRBD1	TRBJ1-1	-	TRBV5-1	TGCGCCAGCAGCTTATGGACAGGGACGAACACTGAAGCTTTCTTT	CASSLWTGTNTEAFF
TRBD2	TRBJ2-5	-	TRBV19	TGTGCCAGTAGTCCCCGACCGGGACTAGCGGCATTTAACCAAGAGACCCAGTACTTC	CASSPRPGLAAFNQETQYF
-	TRBJ1-2	-	TRBV6-5	TGTGCCAGCATCCCAACCCGGGTAGGATATGGCTACACCTTC	CASIPTRVGYGYTF
TRBD1	TRBJ1-5	-	TRBV6-1	TGTGCCAGCAGTGACAACAGGGGGGCGAGTCAGCCCCAGCATTTT	CASSDNRGASQPQHF
TRBD1	TRBJ1-2	-	TRBV7-2	TGTGCCAGCAGCTTAGCAAATGCACAGGGGCATGGCTACACCTTC	CASSLANAQGHGYTF
TRBD1	TRBJ1-4	-	TRBV28	TGTGCCAGCAGCAGACAGGGGGTGGATGAAAAACTGTTTTTT	CASSRQGVDEKLFF
-	TRBJ1-5	-	TRBV19	TGTGCCAGTCGGGCGGGGGAGTGGCAGCCCCAGCATTTT	CASRAGEWQPQHF
-	TRBJ2-7	-	TRBV12-3/TRBV12-4	TGTGCCAGCAGTTTGGAACAGTACTACGAGCAGTACTTC	CASSLEQYYEQYF